The 9 T cell receptor beta chains below all came from one sample that was sequenced in a study of blood T cell repertoires in COVID-19. Libraries were prepared by immunoSEQ multiplex PCR; TCRdb keeps only in-frame clonotypes and omits some of them. Of around 290,000 clones in the sample, around nine tenths are singletons; the top ten hold 2.6%. The sample was PBMCs or T cells enriched from blood (not recorded which). These TCRs come from a young woman who had recovered from COVID-19.

This clone appeared once. The rearrangement uses TRBV4-1 and TRBJ2-7; the match to TRBD1 covers 10 bases. Germline assignment: CDR1 MGHRA and CDR2 YSYEKL. Trimming cost V 4 bases and J 3 bases; bases outside gene matches: 6. The CDR3 contains 15 residues. The chain's CDR3 is CASSLRQGAGYEQYF. CDR3 bases: TGCGCCAGCAGCCTTCGACAGGGGGCCGGCTACGAGCAGTACTTC.

This clone was detected only a few times. The V gene is TRBV18, the J gene TRBJ1-2, with TRBD1 matching 10 bases. Germline trimming cut 6 bases from V and 2 bases from J; bases unmatched to any gene: 6. CDR1 is KGHSH, CDR2 LQKENI, per germline. This CDR3 has 15 amino acids. Here the CDR3 reads CASSVAGQGNYGYTF. The CDR3, as DNA: TGTGCCAGCTCCGTAGCGGGACAGGGGAACTATGGCTACACCTTC.

V gene TRBV5-4 combines with J gene TRBJ2-1; no clear D. The length of the CDR3 is 15 residues. The V gene's germline CDR1 is SGHNT and CDR2 YYREEE (reference sequence). The V end lost 4 bases, the J end lost 6 bases, and 17 bases lay between the germline ends. The CDR3 coding sequence is TGTGCCAGCAGCCAATTAACGAACTCCCCCAATGAGCAGTTCTTC. As protein: CASSQLTNSPNEQFF.

The J gene is TRBJ1-2, the V gene TRBV6-6; TRBD1 aligns across 8 bases. The CDR3 length is 14 residues. The germline V gene encodes CDR1 MNHNY and CDR2 SVGAGI (reference sequence). V lost 5 bases to trimming and J lost 4 bases; unmatched junction nucleotides: 6. The CDR3 here is CASSRPDRGYGYTF. The CDR3 bases are TGTGCCAGCAGTCGCCCAGACAGGGGCTATGGCTACACCTTC.

The rearrangement uses TRBV5-1 and TRBJ2-7, with 7 bases lining up with TRBD2. Unmatched junction bases numbered 8, after V lost 0 bases and J lost 5 bases. The CDR3 is 15 residues long. Germline V gene lookup returns CDR1 SGHRS and CDR2 YFSETQ. The CDR3 DNA reads as TGCGCCAGCAGCTTGGTGGGGGGGAGTCTCGACGAGCAGTACTTC. Protein sequence: CASSLVGGSLDEQYF.

V is TRBV28 and J is TRBJ1-2, with a possible D match to TRBD1 (6 bases). Germline loops: CDR1 MDHEN, CDR2 SYDVKM. This CDR3 region has 14 residues. With 2 bases removed from V and 2 bases from J, the gap between germline ends came to 9 bases. CDR3 amino acids: CASSLNRANYGYTF. The CDR3, as DNA: TGTGCCAGCAGTTTAAACAGGGCCAACTATGGCTACACCTTC.

V is TRBV15 and J is TRBJ1-3; D is ambiguous. CDR1 is LNHNV and CDR2 is YYDKDF in the germline V gene (reference sequence). This CDR3 contains 13 residues. V lost 5 bases, J lost 8 bases, and 13 bases lay in between. CDR3 in amino acids: CATSLAPSDTIYF. CDR3 nucleotides: TGTGCCACCAGCCTAGCCCCCTCAGACACCATATATTTT.

The genes are TRBV6-5 and TRBJ2-1; D unresolved. The CDR3 loop spans 12 amino acids. Germline CDR1 MNHEY, CDR2 SVGAGI. The ends were cut back, 6 bases at V and 12 bases at J, with 15 bases in the middle. CDR3 loop: CASSPRHGVQFF. In nucleotides, the CDR3 is TGTGCCAGCAGCCCCCGACACGGCGTGCAGTTCTTC.

The chain links TRBV7-9 to TRBJ1-5, with TRBD1 matching 7 bases. Germline-derived CDR1 and CDR2 are SEHNR and FQNEAQ (reference sequence). The CDR3 has 13 amino acids. V was pared by 11 bases and J by 5 bases, with 9 bases of the junction left unmatched. The CDR3 sequence: CAPRGQSYQPQHF. The CDR3 nucleotides read TGTGCCCCTAGGGGACAGAGCTATCAGCCCCAGCATTTT.